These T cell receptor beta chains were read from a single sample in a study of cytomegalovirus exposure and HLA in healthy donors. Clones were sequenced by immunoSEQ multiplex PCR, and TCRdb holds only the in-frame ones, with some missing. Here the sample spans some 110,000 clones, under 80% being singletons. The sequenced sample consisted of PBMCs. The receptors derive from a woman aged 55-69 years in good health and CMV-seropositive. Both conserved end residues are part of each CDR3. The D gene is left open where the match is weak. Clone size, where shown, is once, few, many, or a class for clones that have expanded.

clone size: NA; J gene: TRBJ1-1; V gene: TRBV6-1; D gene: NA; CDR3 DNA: TGTGCCAGCAGTGAAGGCAGGGTGACTGAAGCTTTCTTT; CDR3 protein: CASSEGRVTEAFF
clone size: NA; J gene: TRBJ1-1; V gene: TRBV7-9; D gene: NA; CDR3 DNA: TGTGCCAGCACCTCCCTTGGCTCCATGAACACTGAAGCTTTCTTT; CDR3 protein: CASTSLGSMNTEAFF
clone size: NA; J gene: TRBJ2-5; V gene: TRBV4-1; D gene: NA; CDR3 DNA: TGCGCCAGCAGCCCCGAGGACTCTCCTAGGGAGACCCAGTACTTC; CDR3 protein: CASSPEDSPRETQYF
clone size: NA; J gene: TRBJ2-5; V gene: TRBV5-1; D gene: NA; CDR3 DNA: TGCGCCAGCAGCTTAATCGTTCGAGAGACCCAGTACTTC; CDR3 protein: CASSLIVRETQYF
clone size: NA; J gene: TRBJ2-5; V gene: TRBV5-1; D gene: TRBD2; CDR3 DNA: TGCGCCAGCAGCACGACCTCCGGGACTAGCGGGAGGGGAAGCGAGACCCAGTACTTC; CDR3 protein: CASSTTSGTSGRGSETQYF
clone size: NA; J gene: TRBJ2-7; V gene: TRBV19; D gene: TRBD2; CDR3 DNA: TGTGCCAGTACCAAACCTGGGACTAGCGGGACGTACGAGCAGTACTTC; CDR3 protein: CASTKPGTSGTYEQYF
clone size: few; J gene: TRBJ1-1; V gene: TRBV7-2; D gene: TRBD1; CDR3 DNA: TGTGCCAGCAGCTTAGGACAGGGGAACACTGAAGCTTTCTTT; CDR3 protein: CASSLGQGNTEAFF
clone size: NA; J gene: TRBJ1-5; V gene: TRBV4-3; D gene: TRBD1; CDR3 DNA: TGCGCCAGCAGCCAGGGACAGGGGGTTGGTCCCCAGCATTTT; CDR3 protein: CASSQGQGVGPQHF
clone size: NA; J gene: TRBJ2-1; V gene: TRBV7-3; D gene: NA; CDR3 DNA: TGTGCCAGCAGCTTAATTTGGCAGGGCGACAATGAGCAGTTCTTC; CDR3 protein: CASSLIWQGDNEQFF
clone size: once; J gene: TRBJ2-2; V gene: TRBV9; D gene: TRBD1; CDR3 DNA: TGTGCCAGCAGCCAGAGGGACAGCGCGAACACCGGGGAGCTGTTTTTT; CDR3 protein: CASSQRDSANTGELFF
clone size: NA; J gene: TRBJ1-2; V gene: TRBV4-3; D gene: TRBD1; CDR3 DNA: TGCGCCAGCAGCCAAACAGATCAGGGGGTGGGTGGCTACACCTTC; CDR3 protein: CASSQTDQGVGGYTF
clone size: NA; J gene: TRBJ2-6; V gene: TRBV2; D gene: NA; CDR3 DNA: TGTGCCAGCAGTAACGACAAACCCGGGGCCAACGTCCTGACTTTC; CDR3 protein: CASSNDKPGANVLTF
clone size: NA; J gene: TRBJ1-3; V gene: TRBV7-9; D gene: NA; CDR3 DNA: TGTGCCAGCAGCTTTTACAGCTCTGGAAACACCATATATTTT; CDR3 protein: CASSFYSSGNTIYF
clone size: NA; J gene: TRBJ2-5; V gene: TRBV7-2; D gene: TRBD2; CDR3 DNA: TGTGCCAGCAGCGGTCCTAGCGGGGGACAAGAGACCCAGTACTTC; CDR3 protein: CASSGPSGGQETQYF
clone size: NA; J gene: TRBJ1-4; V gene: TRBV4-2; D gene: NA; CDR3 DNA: TGTGCCAGCAGCCAAGAGCGGAGGACTAATGAAAAACTGTTTTTT; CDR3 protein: CASSQERRTNEKLFF
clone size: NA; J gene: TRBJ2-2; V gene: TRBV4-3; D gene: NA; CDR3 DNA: TGCGCCAGCAGCCCCTTCGACTCAGCCGCGAACACCGGGGAGCTGTTTTTT; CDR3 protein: CASSPFDSAANTGELFF
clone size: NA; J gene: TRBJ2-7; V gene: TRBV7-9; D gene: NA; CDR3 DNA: TGTGCCAGCACGAGCAGGGGCTCAGCCTACGAGCAGTACTTC; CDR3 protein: CASTSRGSAYEQYF
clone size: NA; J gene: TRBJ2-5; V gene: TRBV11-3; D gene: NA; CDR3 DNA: TGTGCCAGCAGCTTAGGTGCGTTCTCCTCGAAAGAGGAGACCCAGTACTTC; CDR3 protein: CASSLGAFSSKEETQYF
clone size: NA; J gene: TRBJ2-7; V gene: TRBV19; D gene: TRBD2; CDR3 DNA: TGTGCCACCTCGGAGCGGGGCGAATACGAGCAGTACTTC; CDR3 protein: CATSERGEYEQYF
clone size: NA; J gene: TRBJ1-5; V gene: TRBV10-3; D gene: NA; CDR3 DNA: TGTGCCATCAGTGAACAGTACGGCCCTCAGCCCCAGCATTTT; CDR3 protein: CAISEQYGPQPQHF
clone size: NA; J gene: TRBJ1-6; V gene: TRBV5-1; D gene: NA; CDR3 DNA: TGCGCCAGCAGCTCGACAGGAACGTATAATTCACCCCTCCACTTT; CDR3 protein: CASSSTGTYNSPLHF
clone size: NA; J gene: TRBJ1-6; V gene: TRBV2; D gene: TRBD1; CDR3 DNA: TGTGCCACCAAGGACAGGGCGAGCTCCTATAATTCACCCCTCCACTTT; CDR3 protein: CATKDRASSYNSPLHF
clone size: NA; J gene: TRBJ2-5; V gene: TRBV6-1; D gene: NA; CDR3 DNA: TGTGCCAGCAGTGGACAGCCCCAGGAGACCCAGTACTTC; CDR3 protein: CASSGQPQETQYF
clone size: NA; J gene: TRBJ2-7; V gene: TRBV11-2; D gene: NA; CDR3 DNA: TGTGCCAGCAGCGCCGACAGGACGAGCTCCTACGAGCAGTACTTC; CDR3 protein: CASSADRTSSYEQYF
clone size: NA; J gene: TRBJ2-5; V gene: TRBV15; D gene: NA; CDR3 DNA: TGTGCCACCAGCAGACGTAGACAGTCGCAAGAGACCCAGTACTTC; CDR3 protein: CATSRRRQSQETQYF
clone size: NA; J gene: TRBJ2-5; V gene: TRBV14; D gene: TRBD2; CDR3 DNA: TGTGCCAGCAGCCCGGGACTAGAACCTGCTCAAGAGACCCAGTACTTC; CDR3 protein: CASSPGLEPAQETQYF
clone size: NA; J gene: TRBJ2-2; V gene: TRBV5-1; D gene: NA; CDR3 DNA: TGCGCCAGCAATCCACAGGGCACCGGGGAGCTGTTTTTT; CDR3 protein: CASNPQGTGELFF
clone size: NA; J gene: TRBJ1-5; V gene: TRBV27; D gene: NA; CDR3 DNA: TGTGCCAGCAGTTTATTGGGCGGAGGGATCGGCCAGCCCCAGCATTTT; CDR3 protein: CASSLLGGGIGQPQHF
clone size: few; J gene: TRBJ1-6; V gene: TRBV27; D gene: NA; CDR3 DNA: TGTGCCAGCACCCCTATCCTACAGGGACGTTCACCCCTCCACTTT; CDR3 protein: CASTPILQGRSPLHF
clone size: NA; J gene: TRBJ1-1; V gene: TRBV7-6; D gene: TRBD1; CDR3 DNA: TGTGCCAGCAGCTTACTTCGGACAGGGGGCGCGGTAGCTTTCTTT; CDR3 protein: CASSLLRTGGAVAFF
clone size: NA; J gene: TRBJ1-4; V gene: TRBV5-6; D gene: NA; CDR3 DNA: TGTGCCAGCAGCCAGGCCGGGGTAGCAACTAATGAAAAACTGTTTTTT; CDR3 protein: CASSQAGVATNEKLFF
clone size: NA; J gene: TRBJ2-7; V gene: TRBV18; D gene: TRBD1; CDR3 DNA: TGTGCCAGCTCACCTGTACTCGGGACAGGGGCCTACGAGCAGTACTTC; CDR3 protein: CASSPVLGTGAYEQYF
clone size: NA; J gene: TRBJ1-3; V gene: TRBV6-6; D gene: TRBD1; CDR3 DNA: TGTGCCAGCACCCCGGGACAGAGGCCTGGAAACACCATATATTTT; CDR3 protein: CASTPGQRPGNTIYF
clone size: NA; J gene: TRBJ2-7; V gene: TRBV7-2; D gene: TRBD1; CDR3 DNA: TGTGCCAGCAGCTTAACTGGGGACAGGGAGTACGAGCAGTACTTC; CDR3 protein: CASSLTGDREYEQYF
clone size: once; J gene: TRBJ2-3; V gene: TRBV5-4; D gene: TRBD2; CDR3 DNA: TGTGCCAGCAGCTCGGGACTAGCGGGGGGGCAAGATACGCAGTATTTT; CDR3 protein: CASSSGLAGGQDTQYF
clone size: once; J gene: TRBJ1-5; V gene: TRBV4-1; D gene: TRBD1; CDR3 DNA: TGCGCCAGCAGCCACGCCCGGGGGACAGTTAGCAATCAGCCCCAGCATTTT; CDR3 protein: CASSHARGTVSNQPQHF
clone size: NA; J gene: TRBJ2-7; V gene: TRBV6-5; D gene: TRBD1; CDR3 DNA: TGTGCCAGCAGGTCGACCGGGACAGGAGTTGAGCAGTACTTC; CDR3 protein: CASRSTGTGVEQYF
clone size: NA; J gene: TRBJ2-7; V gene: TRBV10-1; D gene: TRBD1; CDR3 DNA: TGCGCCAGCAGTGAGTCGAAAAAGGACAGGGGGACCTACGAGCAGTACTTC; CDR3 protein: CASSESKKDRGTYEQYF
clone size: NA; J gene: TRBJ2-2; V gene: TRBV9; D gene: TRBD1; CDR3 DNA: TGTGCCAGCAGCGTCGGACAGGGGGCTTACGCAAACACCGGGGAGCTGTTTTTT; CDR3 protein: CASSVGQGAYANTGELFF